This T cell receptor (beta chain) was obtained from a study of blood T cell repertoires in COVID-19. At the level of the study: The samples span acute and convalescent COVID-19 from the United States, Italy and Spain.

Sequenced by immunoSEQ multiplex PCR; TCRdb stores in-frame clones only, minus some. The data contain 110,000 to 150,000 clones, about nine tenths of them singletons. The CDR3 sequence is 14 residues long. The V and J ends lost 1 base and 2 bases respectively, with 9 bases between them. CDR1 and CDR2 from the germline V gene are SGHRS and YFSETQ. This clone was picked up a small number of times. The sequence was obtained from a man aged 45 to 65 who had recovered from COVID-19. The chain combines TRBV5-1 with TRBJ1-1, with D possibly matching TRBD1 (5 bases). Sequencing was done on a sample of PBMCs or T cells enriched from blood (not recorded which). The CDR3 loop reads CASSLLQANTEAFF. CDR3 sequence (DNA): TGCGCCAGCAGCTTGCTACAGGCAAACACTGAAGCTTTCTTT.